What follows are 12 T cell receptor beta chains derived from one specimen sequenced in a study of a mutant IDH1 vaccine in newly diagnosed glioma. These receptors' targets are unknown. TCRdb keeps only in-frame clones here, not all; method: immunoSEQ multiplex PCR. The sample includes some 47,000 clones, 65% to 90% of them seen just once. Time point in this sample: week 35, safety follow-up. Every vaccine dose comprised 300 ug of mutant IDH1 20-mer peptide plus topical imiquimod. The input for sequencing was PBMCs, taken from a glioma patient whose treatment included an IDH1 peptide vaccine. Receptors originate from a woman between 35 and 50 years old with glioma. Some clones in this sample may be carry-over from other donors' samples.

This sequence joins TRBV18 and TRBJ2-1; 7 bases match TRBD2. This CDR3 has 17 amino acids. J was trimmed by 4 bases and V by 2 bases; bases with no gene match: 11. Germline-derived CDR1 and CDR2 are KGHSH and LQKENI. The CDR3 DNA is TGTGCCAGCTCACCAGCGCGACTAGCAAGACTTTACAATGAGCAGTTCTTC. Translated: CASSPARLARLYNEQFF.

This clone was observed a handful of times. The chain couples TRBV2 to TRBJ1-5; tentative D call: TRBD1 (5 bases). This CDR3 has 12 residues. Per the germline V gene, CDR1 is SNHLY and CDR2 is FYNNEI. Trimming took 5 bases from V and 15 from J, leaving 17 bases between them. The CDR3 DNA follows: TGTGCCAGCAGTATTCATCCTTCCGGGGGGCATTTT. It yields the protein CASSIHPSGGHF.

The genes are TRBV2 and TRBJ1-2, with D uncertain. Trimming cost V 3 bases and J 8 bases, with 13 bases left between them. Germline CDR1 reads SNHLY; CDR2 reads FYNNEI. The CDR3 covers 13 residues. CDR3 sequence (DNA): TGTGCCAGCAGTGACAGCCCCGCTAGAGGCTACACCTTC. This sequence encodes CASSDSPARGYTF. Filled out from reference TRBV2 and TRBJ1-2, the complete variable domain reads EPEVTQTPSHQVTQMGQEVILRCVPISNHLYFYWYRQILGQKVEFLVSFYNNEISEKSEIFDDQFSVERPDGSNFTLKIRSTKLEDSAMYFCASSDSPARGYTFGSGTRLTVV.

The chain carries TRBV4-3 and TRBJ1-2, with D unclear. The V end lost 0 bases, the J end lost 4 bases, and 6 bases lay between the germline ends. Germline V gives CDR1 LGHNA, CDR2 YSLEER. This CDR3 spans 13 amino acids. The CDR3 here is CASSQEKAYGYTF. The CDR3 DNA reads as TGCGCCAGCAGCCAAGAGAAGGCCTATGGCTACACCTTC.

The chain has TRBV15 and TRBJ1-5; D is ambiguous. Trimming left V 3 bases short and J 7 bases short, with 13 bases between. Per the germline V gene, CDR1 is LNHNV and CDR2 is YYDKDF (reference sequence). CDR3 length: 14 residues. The CDR3, as DNA: TGTGCCACCAGCAGTATAGGACCAGGCCAGCCCCAGCATTTT. This encodes CATSSIGPGQPQHF.

V gene TRBV4-2 combines with J gene TRBJ2-1; 8 bases match TRBD2. Germline V CDR1 and CDR2: LGHNA, YNFKEQ. This CDR3 region has 16 residues. Trimming at V came to 3 bases and at J to 3 bases, leaving 7 bases not matched to a gene. The CDR3 region has the DNA TGTGCCAGCAGCCAGGAAACTAGCGGTAGCTACAATGAGCAGTTCTTC. Amino acids: CASSQETSGSYNEQFF.

The V call is TRBV5-4, the J call TRBJ2-1, with D perhaps TRBD2 (7 bases). The length of the CDR3 is 15 residues. Germline CDR1 SGHNT, CDR2 YYREEE (reference sequence). V was cut by 0 bases and J by 7 bases, with 14 bases left in between. The CDR3 sequence: CASSLEGGGLNEQFF. CDR3 nucleotide sequence: TGTGCCAGCAGCTTGGAGGGGGGGGGCCTTAATGAGCAGTTCTTC.

The chain links TRBV6-1 to TRBJ1-3, with 7 bases identical to TRBD1. The CDR3 is made up of 16 amino acids. Trimming at V came to 1 base and at J to 1 base, leaving 4 bases not matched to a gene. Germline CDR1 and CDR2: MNHNS and SASEGT. The DNA of the CDR3 is TGTGCCAGCAGTGAAGAGGAGGGGGCGTCTGGAAACACCATATATTTT. This codes for CASSEEEGASGNTIYF.

The J gene is TRBJ2-1, the V gene TRBV4-2, with D possibly matching TRBD2 (6 bases). CDR1 is LGHNA, CDR2 YNFKEQ, per germline. Trimming pared 3 bases from V and 5 bases from J, leaving 14 bases between. The CDR3 consists of 15 residues. The CDR3 region is CASSQEPQRDNEQFF. CDR3 sequence (DNA): TGTGCCAGCAGCCAGGAGCCCCAGCGGGACAATGAGCAGTTCTTC.

The rearrangement links TRBV4-3 to TRBJ2-1; TRBD2 matches at 7 bases. The CDR3 is 15 residues long. Germline values: CDR1 LGHNA, CDR2 YSLEER. The V gene end was trimmed by 1 base and the J gene end by 10 bases; junction bases not matched to a gene: 10. CDR3 protein: CASSQGGGVVREQFF. As DNA, the CDR3 is TGCGCCAGCAGCCAAGGTGGGGGGGTAGTGCGAGAGCAGTTCTTC.

The rearrangement uses TRBV4-3 and TRBJ1-6; D remains ambiguous. CDR1 and CDR2 from the germline V gene are LGHNA and YSLEER. Trimming left V 0 bases short and J 14 bases short, with 11 bases between. CDR3 length equals 13 residues. CDR3 DNA sequence: TGCGCCAGCAGCCAAGAACCCAGGACTTCCCTCCACTTT. The encoded protein is CASSQEPRTSLHF.

The gene calls are TRBV5-8 and TRBJ2-7; TRBD1 aligns across 7 bases. After removal of 0 bases from V and 2 bases from J, the junction contained 5 bases not matched to a gene. The CDR3 is made up of 15 amino acids. Germline assignment: CDR1 SGHTS and CDR2 YDEGEE. The CDR3 region is CASSLGPGQTYEQYF. CDR3 nucleotide sequence: TGTGCCAGCAGCTTGGGGCCGGGACAGACCTACGAGCAGTACTTC.